This T cell receptor beta chain was observed in a study of blood T cell repertoires in COVID-19. Trimming took 3 bases from V and 4 from J, leaving 10 bases between them. Germline V gene lookup returns CDR1 SGHDT and CDR2 YYEEEE. This CDR3 region has 13 residues. Method: immunoSEQ multiplex PCR; TCRdb's copy keeps in-frame clones and lacks some. The sample lists about 310,000 clones, about nine tenths seen once, with 2.5% to 3.5% in the top ten. The rearrangement joins TRBV5-6 to TRBJ1-1; D remains unclear. The clonotype was recovered from a woman aged 25 to 39 with COVID-19, enrolled during active disease. Sequences were obtained from peripheral blood. This CDR3 is CASSSTYSTEAFF. The CDR3, as DNA: TGTGCCAGCAGCTCCACGTATAGCACTGAAGCTTTCTTT.